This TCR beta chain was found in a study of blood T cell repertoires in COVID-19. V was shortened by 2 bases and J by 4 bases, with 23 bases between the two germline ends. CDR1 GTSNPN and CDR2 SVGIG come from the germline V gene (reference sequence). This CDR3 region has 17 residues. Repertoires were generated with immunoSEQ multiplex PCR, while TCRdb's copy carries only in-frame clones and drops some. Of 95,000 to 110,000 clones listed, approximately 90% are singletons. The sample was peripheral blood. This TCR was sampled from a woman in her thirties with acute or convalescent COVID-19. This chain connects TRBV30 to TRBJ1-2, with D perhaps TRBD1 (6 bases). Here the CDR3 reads CAWSKSGQGRLTYGYTF. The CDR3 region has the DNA TGTGCCTGGAGTAAGAGCGGCCAGGGGCGACTGACCTATGGCTACACCTTC.